This TCR beta chain was identified during a study of T cell responses to AZD1222 COVID-19 vaccine (dated by TCRdb to about 2021). A note on the overall study: A total of about 240 trial participants underwent TCR sequencing, of whom nearly 210 received two doses of AZD1222 and some 26 received two doses of the MenACWY control vaccine. Trial participants were enrolled into age subgroups of 18-55, 56-69 and 70-plus years, which contained around 150, 29 and 61 TCR-sequenced participants, respectively.

Worth noting for this clone: Its specific antigen is unknown. The input lacks base qualities; no much larger clone sits a single base away.

The CDR3, from cysteine to phenylalanine, totals 16 residues. Kept here is only the CDR3 DNA, which spans 48 bases and is read in frame from base 1. The germline V gene specifies SGHRS as CDR1 and YFSETQ as CDR2. The trim is 0 bases for V and 2 bases for J, with a gap of 13 bases between the germline ends. What the work shows at the level of the full study, not this receptor alone: Reportedly, close to half of the unique spike-specific TCRs recognized epitopes lying outside the regions that are mutated in the B.1.351 and B.1.1.7 variants. Participants were mostly white British, with more females than males. The authors suggested clonal diversity may have been underestimated. After two AZD1222 doses, spike-specific TCR breadth and depth were significantly higher than at day 0 and than in MenACWY recipients. Vaccine-associated CD4 TCRs spanned the whole spike protein, with dominant responses in regions 160-218 and 743-854. Conclusions about previously exposed vaccinees are limited because only five to seven AZD1222 recipients were SARS-CoV-2 seropositive at baseline. In the small 56-69-year group, the increase in depth fell short of significance, most likely because of low power. Because no samples from the day 14 peak response were available, repertoires could be characterized only after the peak T cell response.

The CDR3 regions of human TCRbeta chains were subjected to immunosequencing. The source study handled its data this way. Repertoire TCRs were checked for matches against a reference library of SARS-CoV-2-specific TCRs that had been generated using the MIRA antigen-specificity platform. Breadth meant the fraction of unique TCRs that were SARS-CoV-2-associated, whereas depth meant the fraction of total T cells that were SARS-CoV-2-associated. Using the MIRA data, each spike-specific TCR was assigned both to the spike region to which the TCR was reactive and to a CD4 or CD8 class. Log10-transformed breadth and depth values were compared by one-way ANOVA with Sidak's multiple comparisons tests. What TCRdb holds here is the immuneACCESS table cut down to in-frame rearrangements. Part of the clones is not present; checked against another copy, under half of the missing clones reflect an unresolved V gene, and the others are unexplained. The DNA gave D and trimming, while V, J and clone size come from that table. Counted in this sample were nearly 110,000 clones; 75% to 95% of them appeared once. Around 6.6% of the sample belongs to the ten largest clones.

The sample's time point, from its label and the paper: about 28 days (+/-7) after the second vaccine dose. AZD1222 recipients whose second dose came at about 4 weeks and those whose second dose came at about 12 weeks were combined into one group, since spike-specific TCR depth and breadth did not differ between the two schedules. Vaccinee samples were obtained from the UK trials COV001 and COV002, which included a single-blind randomized controlled phase 2/3 trial of AZD1222 (ChAdOx1 nCoV-19) in healthy adults. Trial participant PBMC samples were collected at day 0 and day 28 after the second dose for TCRbeta chain sequencing.

The chain couples TRBV5-1 to TRBJ2-3, with no confident D gene call. This TCR came from an adult who received the AZD1222 COVID-19 vaccine. Sequencing was performed on peripheral blood, taken 28 days after the second AZD1222 dose. CDR3 loop: CASSLGSASTTDTQYF. DNA sequence: TGCGCCAGCAGCTTGGGGTCGGCGTCTACCACAGATACGCAGTATTTT.